This TCR beta chain was retrieved from a study of cytomegalovirus exposure and HLA in healthy donors. V dropped 4 bases and J dropped 9 bases, with 10 bases sitting between them. Germline V lookup: CDR1 MGHDK, CDR2 SYGVNS. This CDR3 spans 12 amino acids. Notes on the study in general: Reportedly, diagnosis of cytomegalovirus status by the classifier showed high specificity and sensitivity. Rarity marked most TCR sequences, yet some public TCRs occurred in many donors. Three of the chains that were CMV-associated were confirmed in vitro to be specific for CMV antigens.

The repertoire was sequenced with immunoSEQ multiplex PCR; TCRdb's copy has only in-frame clones and lacks some. Here the sample spans around 250,000 clones, almost 90% being singletons. For this clone: The antigen is unknown.

Specimen: PBMCs. This TCR derives from a woman between 18 and 29 years old in good health and CMV-seronegative. The chain employs TRBV25-1 and TRBJ2-1; D is perhaps TRBD1 (5 bases). The chain's CDR3 is CASSGQWVEQFF. DNA of the CDR3: TGTGCCAGCAGTGGACAGTGGGTTGAGCAGTTCTTC.